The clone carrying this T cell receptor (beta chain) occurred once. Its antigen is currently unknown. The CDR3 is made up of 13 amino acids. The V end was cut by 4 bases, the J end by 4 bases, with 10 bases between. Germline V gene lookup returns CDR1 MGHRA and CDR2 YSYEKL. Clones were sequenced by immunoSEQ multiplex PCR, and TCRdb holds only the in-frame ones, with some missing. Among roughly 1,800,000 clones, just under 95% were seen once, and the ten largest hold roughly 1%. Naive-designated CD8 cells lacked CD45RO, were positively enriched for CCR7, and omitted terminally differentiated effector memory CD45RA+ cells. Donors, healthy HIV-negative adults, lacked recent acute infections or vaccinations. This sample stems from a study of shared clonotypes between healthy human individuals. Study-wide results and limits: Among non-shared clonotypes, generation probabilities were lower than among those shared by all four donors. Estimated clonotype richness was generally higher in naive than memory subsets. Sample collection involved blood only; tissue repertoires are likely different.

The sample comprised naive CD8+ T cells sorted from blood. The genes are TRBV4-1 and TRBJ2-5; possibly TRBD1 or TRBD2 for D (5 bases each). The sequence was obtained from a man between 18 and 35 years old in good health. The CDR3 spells CASSRYGGETQYF. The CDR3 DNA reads TGCGCCAGCAGCCGCTATGGGGGAGAGACCCAGTACTTC.